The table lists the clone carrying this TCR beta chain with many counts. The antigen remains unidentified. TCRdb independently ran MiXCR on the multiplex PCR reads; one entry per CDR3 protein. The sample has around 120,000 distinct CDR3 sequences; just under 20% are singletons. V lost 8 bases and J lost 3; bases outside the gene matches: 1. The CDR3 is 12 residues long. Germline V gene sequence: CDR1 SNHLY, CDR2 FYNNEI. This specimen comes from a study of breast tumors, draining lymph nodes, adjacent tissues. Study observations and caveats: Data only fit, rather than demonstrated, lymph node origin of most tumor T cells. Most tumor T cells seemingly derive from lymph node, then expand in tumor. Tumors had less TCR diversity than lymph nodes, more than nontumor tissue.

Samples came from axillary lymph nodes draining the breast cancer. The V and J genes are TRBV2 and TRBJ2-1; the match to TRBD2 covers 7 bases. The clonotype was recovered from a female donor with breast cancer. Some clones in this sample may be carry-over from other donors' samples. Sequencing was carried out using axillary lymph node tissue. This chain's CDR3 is CASGGDYNEQFF. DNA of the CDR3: TGTGCCAGCGGGGGGGACTACAATGAGCAGTTCTTC.